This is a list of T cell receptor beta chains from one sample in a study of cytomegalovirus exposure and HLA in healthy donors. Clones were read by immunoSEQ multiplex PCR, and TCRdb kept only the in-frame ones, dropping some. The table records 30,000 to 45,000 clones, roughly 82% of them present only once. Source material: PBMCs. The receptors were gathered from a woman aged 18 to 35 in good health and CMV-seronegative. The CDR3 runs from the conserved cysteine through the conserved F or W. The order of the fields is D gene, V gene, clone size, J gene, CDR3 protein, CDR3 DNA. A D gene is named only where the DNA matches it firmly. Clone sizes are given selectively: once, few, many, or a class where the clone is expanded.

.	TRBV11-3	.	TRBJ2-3	CASSLQGWGGTDTQYF	TGTGCCAGCAGCCTACAGGGTTGGGGTGGCACAGATACGCAGTATTTT
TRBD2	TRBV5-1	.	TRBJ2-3	CASSPKGGGANTQYF	TGCGCCAGCAGCCCGAAAGGCGGGGGGGCAAATACGCAGTATTTT
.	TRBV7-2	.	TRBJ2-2	CASRQTRVTGELFF	TGTGCCAGCAGGCAAACCAGGGTAACCGGGGAGCTGTTTTTT
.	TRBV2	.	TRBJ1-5	CASSEGALGPQHF	TGTGCCAGCAGTGAGGGGGCCCTGGGGCCCCAGCATTTT
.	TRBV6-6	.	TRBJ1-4	CASRDRGAGNEKLFF	TGTGCCAGCAGGGATAGGGGCGCTGGTAATGAAAAACTGTTTTTT
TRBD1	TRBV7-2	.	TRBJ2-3	CASTRQTGADTQYF	TGTGCCAGCACACGTCAGACAGGGGCGGATACGCAGTATTTT
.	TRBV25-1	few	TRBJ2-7	CASSEYRISSYEQYF	TGTGCCAGCAGTGAATACAGGATTAGCTCCTACGAGCAGTACTTC
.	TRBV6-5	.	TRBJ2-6	CATEAANSGANVLTF	TGTGCCACCGAGGCAGCGAACTCTGGGGCCAACGTCCTGACTTTC
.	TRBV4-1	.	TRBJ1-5	CASRPAGEGGGQPQNF	TGCGCCAGCAGACCCGCGGGTGAAGGGGGGGGTCAGCCCCAGAATTTT
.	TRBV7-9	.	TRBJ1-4	CASSPDRTNEKLFF	TGTGCCAGCAGCCCGGACAGAACTAATGAAAAACTGTTTTTT
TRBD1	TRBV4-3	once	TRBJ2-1	CASSQDIPGGVYNEQFF	TGCGCCAGCAGCCAAGATATCCCAGGGGGCGTCTACAATGAGCAGTTCTTC
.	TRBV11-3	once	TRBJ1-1	CASSLVPPPLCNTEAFF	TGTGCCAGCAGCTTAGTCCCCCCCCCTCTATGCAACACTGAAGCTTTCTTT
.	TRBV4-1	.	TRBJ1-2	CASSQDEQVYGYTF	TGCGCCAGCAGCCAAGATGAACAGGTCTATGGCTACACCTTC
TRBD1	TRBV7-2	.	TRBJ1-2	CASSKTRGQGNYGYPF	TGTGCCAGCAGCAAAACCCGGGGACAGGGGAACTATGGCTACCCCTTC
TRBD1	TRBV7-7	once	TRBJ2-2	CASSSRTGTGELFF	TGTGCCAGCAGCTCCAGGACAGGCACCGGGGAGCTGTTTTTT
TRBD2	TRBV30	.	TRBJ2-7	CAWRGLAIYEQYF	TGTGCCTGGAGAGGACTAGCTATCTACGAGCAGTACTTC
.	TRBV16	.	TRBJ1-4	CASSRGSNEKLFF	TGTGCCAGCAGCCGAGGGAGTAATGAAAAACTGTTTTTT
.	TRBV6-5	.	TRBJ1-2	CASSYSMDSNYGYTF	TGTGCCAGCAGTTACTCCATGGACAGCAACTATGGCTACACCTTC
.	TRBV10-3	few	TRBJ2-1	CAISEINRGVYNEQFF	TGTGCCATCAGTGAGATCAACCGGGGTGTTTACAATGAGCAGTTCTTC
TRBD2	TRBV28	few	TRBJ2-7	CASSLPSGSYEQYF	TGTGCCAGCAGTTTGCCTAGCGGCTCCTACGAGCAGTACTTC
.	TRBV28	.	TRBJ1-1	CASTSVITNTEAFF	TGTGCCAGCACTTCCGTTATTACTAACACTGAAGCTTTCTTT
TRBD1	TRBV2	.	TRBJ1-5	CASSDRTGDQPQHF	TGTGCCAGCAGTGACAGGACAGGGGATCAGCCCCAGCATTTT
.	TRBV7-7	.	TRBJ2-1	CASSLDGGGWDEQFF	TGTGCCAGCAGCTTAGATGGTGGGGGGTGGGATGAGCAGTTCTTC
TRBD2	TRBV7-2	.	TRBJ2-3	CASSLDPLAGEDTQYF	TGTGCCAGCAGCTTGGACCCACTAGCGGGGGAAGATACGCAGTATTTT
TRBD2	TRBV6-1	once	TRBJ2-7	CASSENAGVPSYEQYF	TGTGCCAGCAGTGAGAACGCGGGAGTTCCTTCCTACGAGCAGTACTTC
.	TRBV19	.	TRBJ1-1	CASRRSGAAGAFF	TGTGCCAGTAGGCGCAGCGGGGCTGCCGGAGCTTTCTTT
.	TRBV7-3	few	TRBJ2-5	CASSSGGAGKTQYF	TGTGCCAGCAGCTCCGGCGGTGCGGGGAAGACCCAGTACTTC
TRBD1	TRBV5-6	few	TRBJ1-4	CASSLMETGTNEKLFF	TGTGCCAGCAGCTTGATGGAGACAGGGACTAATGAAAAACTGTTTTTT
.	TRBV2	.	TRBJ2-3	CATEESTDTQYF	TGTGCCACGGAGGAGAGCACAGATACGCAGTATTTT
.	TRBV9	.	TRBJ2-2	CASSTENTGELFF	TGTGCCAGCAGCACAGAGAACACCGGGGAGCTGTTTTTT
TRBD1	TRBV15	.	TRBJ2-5	CATSDDREETQYF	TGTGCCACCAGCGATGACAGGGAGGAGACCCAGTACTTC
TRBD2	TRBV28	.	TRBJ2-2	CASSSGLGGELFF	TGTGCCAGCAGTTCAGGACTAGGCGGGGAGCTGTTTTTT
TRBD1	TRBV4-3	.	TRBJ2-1	CASSQDVGQDNEQFF	TGCGCCAGCAGCCAAGATGTCGGACAGGACAATGAGCAGTTCTTC
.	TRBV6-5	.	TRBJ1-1	CASRVVGGGTEAFF	TGTGCCAGCAGGGTGGTCGGGGGGGGGACTGAAGCTTTCTTT
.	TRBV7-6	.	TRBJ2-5	CASSLAQGGSEQYF	TGTGCCAGCAGCTTAGCGCAGGGAGGTAGTGAGCAGTACTTC
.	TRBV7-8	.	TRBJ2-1	CASSLQLHEQFF	TGTGCCAGCAGCTTACAGTTGCATGAGCAGTTCTTC
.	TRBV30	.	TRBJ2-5	CAWKPGYQETQYF	TGTGCCTGGAAACCAGGCTACCAAGAGACCCAGTACTTC
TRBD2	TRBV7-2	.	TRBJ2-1	CASSFERGGYNEQFF	TGTGCCAGCAGCTTCGAGCGGGGGGGGTACAATGAGCAGTTCTTC
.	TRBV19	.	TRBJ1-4	CASSKRYRDTNEKLFF	TGTGCCAGTAGCAAGAGATACAGGGACACTAATGAAAAACTGTTTTTT
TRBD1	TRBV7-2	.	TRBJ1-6	CASSYDREYSPLHF	TGTGCCAGCAGCTACGACAGGGAATATTCACCCCTCCACTTT
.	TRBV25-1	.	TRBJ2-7	CASSQTHYEQYF	TGTGCCAGCAGCCAGACACATTACGAGCAGTACTTC
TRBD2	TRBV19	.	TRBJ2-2	CASSIQGLAPNTGELFF	TGTGCCAGTAGTATTCAGGGACTAGCGCCGAACACCGGGGAGCTGTTTTTT
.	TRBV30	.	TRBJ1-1	CAWSVHASGAFF	TGTGCCTGGAGTGTACATGCAAGCGGGGCTTTCTTT
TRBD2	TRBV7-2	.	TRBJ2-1	CASSSVAGGLNEQFF	TGTGCCAGCAGCTCTGTAGCGGGGGGCCTTAATGAGCAGTTCTTC
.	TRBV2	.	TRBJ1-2	CASSVSMEGYTF	TGTGCCAGCAGTGTCAGTATGGAGGGCTACACCTTC
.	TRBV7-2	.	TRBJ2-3	CASSQSTDTQYF	TGTGCCAGCAGCCAGAGCACAGATACGCAGTATTTT
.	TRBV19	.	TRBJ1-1	CASIQTGGVTEAFF	TGTGCCAGTATCCAAACCGGGGGGGTCACTGAAGCTTTCTTT
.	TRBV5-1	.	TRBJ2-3	CASSLRQNTDTQYF	TGCGCCAGCAGCTTGCGACAGAACACAGATACGCAGTATTTT
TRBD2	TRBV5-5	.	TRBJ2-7	CASSLEGGAGEQYF	TGTGCCAGCAGCTTGGAGGGAGGGGCGGGGGAGCAGTACTTC
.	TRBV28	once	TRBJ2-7	CASSLLATSSYEQYF	TGTGCCAGCAGTTTACTAGCCACTAGCTCCTACGAGCAGTACTTC
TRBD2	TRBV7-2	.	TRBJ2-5	CASSLVAGGEETQYF	TGTGCCAGCAGCTTAGTGGCGGGGGGAGAAGAGACCCAGTACTTC
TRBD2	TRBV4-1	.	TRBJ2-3	CASSQGPREGSTDTQYF	TGCGCCAGCAGCCAAGGGCCCCGGGAGGGAAGCACAGATACGCAGTATTTT
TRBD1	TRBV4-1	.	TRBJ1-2	CASSPQEGAEGYGYPF	TGCGCCAGCAGCCCACAGGAGGGGGCAGAAGGTTATGGCTACCCCTTC
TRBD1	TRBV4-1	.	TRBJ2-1	CASSADRGPPYNEQFF	TGCGCCAGCAGCGCCGACAGGGGACCACCCTACAATGAGCAGTTCTTC
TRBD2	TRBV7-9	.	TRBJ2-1	CASSPWRAGGRFNEQFF	TGTGCCAGCAGCCCCTGGAGAGCGGGGGGGAGGTTCAATGAGCAGTTCTTC
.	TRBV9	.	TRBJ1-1	CASSSGVGTEAFF	TGTGCCAGCAGCTCCGGGGTGGGCACTGAAGCTTTCTTT
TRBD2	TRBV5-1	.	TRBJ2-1	CASSLTSGSSDNEQFF	TGCGCCAGCAGCTTGACTAGCGGGAGTAGTGACAATGAGCAGTTCTTC
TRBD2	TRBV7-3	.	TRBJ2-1	CASSLGTSGGNEQFF	TGTGCCAGCAGCTTAGGGACTAGCGGGGGGAATGAGCAGTTCTTC
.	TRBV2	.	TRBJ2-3	CASTATTSTDTQYF	TGTGCCAGCACCGCGACAACTAGCACAGATACGCAGTATTTT